The rows below give T cell receptor beta chains drawn from one sample of a study of blood T cell repertoires in COVID-19. The protocol was immunoSEQ multiplex PCR, while the TCRdb copy is restricted to in-frame clones and leaves out a portion. The data show about 140,000 clones, 88% seen once. The material sequenced was peripheral blood. The source of these receptors is a man between 60 and 75 years old with active or convalescent COVID-19. CDR3s include the opening cysteine and the closing phenylalanine or tryptophan. The D gene is left open where the match is weak. Clone size is given for some rows only: seen once, a few or many times, or a class if the clone is expanded.

V	D	size	J	DNA	CDR3
TRBV7-3	.	.	TRBJ2-1	TGTGCCAGCAGCTTAGGTGGGGGGAGGCGTTCCTACAATGAGCAGTTCTTC	CASSLGGGRRSYNEQFF
TRBV28	TRBD2	.	TRBJ2-1	TGTGCCAGCAGAGGCGGGGGGAGCCCTTACGATGAGCAGTTCTTC	CASRGGGSPYDEQFF
TRBV28	TRBD1	.	TRBJ2-7	TGTGCCAGCAGACGCAGCCGGGACAGGGGGCTAAAGCAGTACTTC	CASRRSRDRGLKQYF
TRBV13	.	.	TRBJ2-7	TGTGCCAGCAGCACCCGTGCAGGGCGCGACGAGCAGTACTTC	CASSTRAGRDEQYF
TRBV27	TRBD2	.	TRBJ2-7	TGTGCCAGCAGTTCCGTAGGACTAGCGGGAGGGGGATCCTACGAGCAGTACTTC	CASSSVGLAGGGSYEQYF
TRBV3-1/TRBV3-2	.	.	TRBJ2-3	TGTGCCAGCAGCCAAGCGTTGGCGGCTAGCACAGATACGCAGTATTTT	CASSQALAASTDTQYF
TRBV6-5	TRBD1	.	TRBJ2-7	TGTGCCAGCAGGGGACAGGCTTTGGGGTACGAGCAGTACTTC	CASRGQALGYEQYF
TRBV18	TRBD1	once	TRBJ2-1	TGTGCCAGCTCACCCGTGACGGACAGGGGGCGTAAGGAGCAGTTCTTC	CASSPVTDRGRKEQFF
TRBV5-1	TRBD2	few	TRBJ2-2	TGCGCCAGCTCAGATCAGGCGGGAGGGCCCGCCGGGGAGCTGTTTTTT	CASSDQAGGPAGELFF
TRBV15	TRBD2	.	TRBJ2-7	TGTGCCACCAGCAGAGAGCCCCTCCGGGGGGGGGCCTACGAGCAGTACTTC	CATSREPLRGGAYEQYF
TRBV11-3	TRBD2	.	TRBJ2-7	TGTGCCAGCAGCTTAGGGCTAGCGGGAGCGGACGAGCAGTACTTC	CASSLGLAGADEQYF
TRBV7-2	TRBD1	.	TRBJ1-3	TGTGCCAGCAGCCGCCCCGCGGGACAGGGGACTGGAAACACCATATATTTT	CASSRPAGQGTGNTIYF
TRBV5-1	.	.	TRBJ2-5	TGCGCCAGCAGCCCTTGGACACCTTCCCAAGAGACCCAGTACTTC	CASSPWTPSQETQYF
TRBV24-1	.	.	TRBJ2-7	TGTGCCACCAGTGACACAGAGCAGGGGTACGAGCAGTACTTC	CATSDTEQGYEQYF
TRBV10-3	TRBD2	.	TRBJ2-7	TGTGCCATCAGTGTAGGTGGAGTGACTAGCGGTGGCTCCTACGAGCAGTACTTC	CAISVGGVTSGGSYEQYF
TRBV6-5	.	.	TRBJ2-7	TGTGCCAGCCAGGGCCAGGAGTACGAGCAGTACTTC	CASQGQEYEQYF
TRBV4-2	.	.	TRBJ1-4	TGTGCCAGCAGCCCCCAGGGACTGATTGAAAAACTGTTTTTT	CASSPQGLIEKLFF
TRBV19	.	.	TRBJ1-2	TGTGCCAGTTATCGGACGGACATAAACTATGGCTACACCTTC	CASYRTDINYGYTF
TRBV5-4	.	.	TRBJ2-2	TGTGCCAGCAGCCCCCCGGGACTTTCTGACACCGGGGAGCTGTTTTTT	CASSPPGLSDTGELFF
TRBV3-1/TRBV3-2	TRBD2	.	TRBJ2-7	TGTGCCAGCAGCATCACTAGCGGGAGAGGCGAGCAGTACTTC	CASSITSGRGEQYF
TRBV14	.	.	TRBJ2-3	TGTGCCAGCAGCCAAGATGAACTGAGCACAGATACGCAGTATTTT	CASSQDELSTDTQYF
TRBV28	TRBD2	.	TRBJ2-7	TGTGCCAGCAGTCTCCCCGGGAGGGCCTCCTACGAGCAGTACTTC	CASSLPGRASYEQYF
TRBV28	.	.	TRBJ1-5	TGTGCCAGCAGCAGGGTAGGGGTTATTAGGGTCAATCAGCCCCAGCATTTT	CASSRVGVIRVNQPQHF
TRBV5-4	.	once	TRBJ2-3	TGTGCCAGCAGCTTGGGATTCGGAGGTGGCACAGATACGCAGTATTTT	CASSLGFGGGTDTQYF
TRBV18	.	.	TRBJ1-4	TGTGCCAGCTCACCACCCAGGGGCGGACCTAATGAAAAACTGTTTTTT	CASSPPRGGPNEKLFF
TRBV2	TRBD1	once	TRBJ2-7	TGTGCCAGCAGCGGACAGGATCCCCTCTACGAGCAGTACTTC	CASSGQDPLYEQYF
TRBV11-2	.	.	TRBJ1-6	TGTGCCAGCAGCTTAGGGCAGGTCGCCAATTCACCCCTCCACTTT	CASSLGQVANSPLHF
TRBV14	TRBD1	.	TRBJ2-1	TGTGCCAGCAGACCACAGGGGAGTTACAATGAGCAGTTCTTC	CASRPQGSYNEQFF
TRBV28	.	.	TRBJ1-2	TGTGCCAGCGGGGGGGTTCGCTATGGCTACACCTTC	CASGGVRYGYTF
TRBV3-1/TRBV3-2	TRBD1	.	TRBJ2-7	TGTGCCAGCAGCCAAGGGGGGACAGGGGGATTGCGGGAGCAGTACTTC	CASSQGGTGGLREQYF
TRBV18	.	.	TRBJ2-7	TGTGCCAGCTCACCATTGGACAGCTCCTACGAGCAGTACTTC	CASSPLDSSYEQYF
TRBV10-3	TRBD2	.	TRBJ2-5	TGTGCCATCAGTGCACTAGCGGGGGAGACCCAGTACTTC	CAISALAGETQYF
TRBV25-1	.	.	TRBJ1-5	TGTGCCAGCAGTGAAAGCGGTCAGCCCCAGCATTTT	CASSESGQPQHF
TRBV15	TRBD1	.	TRBJ2-5	TGTGCCACCACACGGGACAGGGGAGAGACCCAGTACTTC	CATTRDRGETQYF
TRBV7-7	TRBD1	once	TRBJ2-1	TGTGCTAGCAGCTATCGCTTTGGGGGGGGACAGGGGTACAATGAGCAGTTCTTC	CASSYRFGGGQGYNEQFF
TRBV5-4	.	.	TRBJ1-5	TGTGCCAGCAGCTTGGGGGGCAGTAGCAATCAGCCCCAGCATTTT	CASSLGGSSNQPQHF
TRBV6-5	.	.	TRBJ2-5	TGTGCCAGCGCGAAAGACAGGGGACTACAAGAGACCCAGTACTTC	CASAKDRGLQETQYF
TRBV6-5	.	.	TRBJ2-7	TGTGCCAGCAGATTACAGGGTACCTACGAGCAGTACTTC	CASRLQGTYEQYF
TRBV3-1/TRBV3-2	.	.	TRBJ2-7	TGTGCCAGCAGCCCCCCGGGGTACTCCTACGAGCAGTACTTC	CASSPPGYSYEQYF
TRBV10-3	.	.	TRBJ2-1	TGTGCCATCAGTCTCCGGACTAACGATGAGCAGTTCTTC	CAISLRTNDEQFF
TRBV19	.	.	TRBJ1-1	TGTGCCAGTAGCGATACACTGAACACTGAAGCTTTCTTT	CASSDTLNTEAFF
TRBV28	.	few	TRBJ2-7	TGTGCCAGCAGTTCCGACGGGGACTGGGACTCCTACGAGCAGTACTTC	CASSSDGDWDSYEQYF
TRBV28	.	.	TRBJ2-7	TGTGCCAGCAGTTTTGGGGGGATCTCCTACGAGCAGTACTTC	CASSFGGISYEQYF
TRBV6-2/TRBV6-3	TRBD2	.	TRBJ2-5	TGTGCCAGCAGTCGCCTAGCGGGAGGGACGGAGACCCAGTACTTC	CASSRLAGGTETQYF